These 3 T cell receptor beta chains came from one sample sequenced in a study of Graves' ophthalmopathy and Graves' hyperthyroidism. Amplification of the TCR beta CDR3 regions used RNA transcripts (as template). The authors performed first-round RT-PCR with HTBI primers and then a second-round multiplex PCR. TCRdb analysed the multiplex PCR reads with MiXCR anew, one entry per CDR3 protein. Of around 1.1 million distinct CDR3 sequences in the sample, roughly 35% were seen once. The sequenced sample consisted of peripheral blood or thyroid tissue (not recorded which). The receptors come from an adult man with Graves' hyperthyroidism.

In regard to this clonotype: A read error is the likely source, as a far larger clone sits one nucleotide away. The chain links TRBV4-1 to TRBJ1-1; D remains ambiguous. Per the germline V gene, CDR1 is MGHRA and CDR2 is YSYEKL. The CDR3 extends over 14 amino acids. The V end lost 0 bases, the J end lost 1 base, and 6 bases lay between the germline ends. CDR3 loop: CASSQDDGNTEAFF. The DNA of the CDR3 is TGCGCCAGCAGCCAAGACGACGGGAACACTGAAGCTTTCTTT.

Ten or more counts support this clonotype. CDR3 DNA: TGCAGTGCTGGAAAAGCGGACAGCTCCTACGAGCAGTACTTC. Translating gives CSAGKADSSYEQYF. The chain has TRBV20-1 and TRBJ2-7, with D perhaps matching TRBD1 (6 bases). The CDR3 is made up of 14 amino acids. Between the trimmed V and J ends, which lost 5 bases and 0 bases, there was a span of 14 bases. Germline V gene data show CDR1 as DFQATT and CDR2 as SNEGSKA (reference sequence).

This clonotype was detected a few times. The chain employs TRBV12-3 or TRBV12-4 and TRBJ1-2, with TRBD1 matching over 7 bases. This CDR3 contains 15 residues. J was trimmed by 8 bases and V by 5 bases; bases with no gene match: 14. CDR3 in DNA: TGTGCCAGCAGTCCCACCCGGGGACAGAAGAAGGGCTACACCTTC. This encodes CASSPTRGQKKGYTF.